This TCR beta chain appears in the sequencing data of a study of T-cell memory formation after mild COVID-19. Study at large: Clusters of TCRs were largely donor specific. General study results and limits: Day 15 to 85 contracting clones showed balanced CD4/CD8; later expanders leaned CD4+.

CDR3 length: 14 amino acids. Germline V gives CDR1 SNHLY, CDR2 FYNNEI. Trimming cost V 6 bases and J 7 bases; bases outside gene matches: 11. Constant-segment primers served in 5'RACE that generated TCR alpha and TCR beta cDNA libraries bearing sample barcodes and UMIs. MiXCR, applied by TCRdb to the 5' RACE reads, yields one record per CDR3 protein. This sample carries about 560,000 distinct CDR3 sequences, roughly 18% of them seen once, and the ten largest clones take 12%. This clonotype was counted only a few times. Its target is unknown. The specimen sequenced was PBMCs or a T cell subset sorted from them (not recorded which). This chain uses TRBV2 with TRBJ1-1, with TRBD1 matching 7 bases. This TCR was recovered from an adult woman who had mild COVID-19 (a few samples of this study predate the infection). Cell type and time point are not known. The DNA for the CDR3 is TGTGCCAGCAGGTACAGGGGCGCACAGGGTGAAGCTTTCTTT. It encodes CASRYRGAQGEAFF.